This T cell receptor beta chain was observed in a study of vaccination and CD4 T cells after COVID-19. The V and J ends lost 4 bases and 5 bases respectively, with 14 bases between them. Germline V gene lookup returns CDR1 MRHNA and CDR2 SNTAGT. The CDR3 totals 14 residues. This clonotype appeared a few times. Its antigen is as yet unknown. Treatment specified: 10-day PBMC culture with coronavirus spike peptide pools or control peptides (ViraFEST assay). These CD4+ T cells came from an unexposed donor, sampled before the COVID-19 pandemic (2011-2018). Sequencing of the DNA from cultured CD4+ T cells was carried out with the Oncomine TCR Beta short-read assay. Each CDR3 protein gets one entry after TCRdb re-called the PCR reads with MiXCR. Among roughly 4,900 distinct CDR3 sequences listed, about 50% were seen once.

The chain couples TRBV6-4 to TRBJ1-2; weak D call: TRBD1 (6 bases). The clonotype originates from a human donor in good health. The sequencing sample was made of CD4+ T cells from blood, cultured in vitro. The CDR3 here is CASSAGVWEYGYTF. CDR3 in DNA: TGTGCCAGCAGTGCAGGGGTTTGGGAGTATGGCTACACCTTC.